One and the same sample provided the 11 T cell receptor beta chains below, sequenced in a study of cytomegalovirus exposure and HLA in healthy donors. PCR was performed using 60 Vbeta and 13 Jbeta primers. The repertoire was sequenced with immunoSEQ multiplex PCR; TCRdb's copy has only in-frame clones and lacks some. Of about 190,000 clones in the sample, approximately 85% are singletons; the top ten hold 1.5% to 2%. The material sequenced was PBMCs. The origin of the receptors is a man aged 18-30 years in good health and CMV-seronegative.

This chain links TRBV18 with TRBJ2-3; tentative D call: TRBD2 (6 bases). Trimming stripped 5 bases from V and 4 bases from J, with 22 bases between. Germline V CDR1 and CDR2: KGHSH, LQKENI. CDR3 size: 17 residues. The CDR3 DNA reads TGTGCCAGCTCAGCGGGACTCAAAGAGTTTCCCGCAGATACGCAGTATTTT. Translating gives CASSAGLKEFPADTQYF. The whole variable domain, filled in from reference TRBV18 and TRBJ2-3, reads NAGVMQNPRHLVRRRGQEARLRCSPMKGHSHVYWYRQLPEEGLKFMVYLQKENIIDESGMPKERFSAEFPKEGPSILRIQQVVRGDSAAYFCASSAGLKEFPADTQYFGPGTRLTVL.

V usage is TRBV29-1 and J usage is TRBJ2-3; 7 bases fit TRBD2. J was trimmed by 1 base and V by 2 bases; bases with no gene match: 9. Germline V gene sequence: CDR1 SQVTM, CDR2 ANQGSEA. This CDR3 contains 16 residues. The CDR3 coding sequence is TGCAGCGTTGAATATGGGGGGGGGAAAGGCACAGATACGCAGTATTTT. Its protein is CSVEYGGGKGTDTQYF.

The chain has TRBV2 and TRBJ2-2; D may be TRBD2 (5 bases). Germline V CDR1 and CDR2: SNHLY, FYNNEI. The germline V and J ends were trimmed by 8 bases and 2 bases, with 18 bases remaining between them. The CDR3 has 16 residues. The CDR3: CASGRDAPPNTGELFF. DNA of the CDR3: TGTGCCAGCGGCCGGGATGCACCACCCAACACCGGGGAGCTGTTTTTT.

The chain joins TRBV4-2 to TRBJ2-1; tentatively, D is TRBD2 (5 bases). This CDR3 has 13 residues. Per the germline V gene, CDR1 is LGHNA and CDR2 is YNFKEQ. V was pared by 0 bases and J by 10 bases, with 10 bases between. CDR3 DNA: TGTGCCAGCAGCCAAGATAAAGGAGGAGAGCAGTTCTTC. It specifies CASSQDKGGEQFF.

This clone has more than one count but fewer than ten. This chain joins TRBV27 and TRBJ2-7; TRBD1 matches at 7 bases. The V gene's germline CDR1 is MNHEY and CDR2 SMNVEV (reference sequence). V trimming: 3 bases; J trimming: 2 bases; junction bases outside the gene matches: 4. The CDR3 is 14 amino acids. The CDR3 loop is CASSFRGQAYEQYF. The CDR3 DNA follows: TGTGCCAGCAGTTTTAGGGGGCAGGCCTACGAGCAGTACTTC.

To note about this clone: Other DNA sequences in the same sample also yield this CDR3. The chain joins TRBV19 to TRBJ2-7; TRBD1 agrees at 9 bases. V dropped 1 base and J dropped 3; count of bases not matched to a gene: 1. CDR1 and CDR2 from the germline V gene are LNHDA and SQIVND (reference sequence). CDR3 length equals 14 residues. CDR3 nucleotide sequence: TGTGCCAGTAGTATAGGGACAGGGGACTACGAGCAGTACTTC. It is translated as CASSIGTGDYEQYF.

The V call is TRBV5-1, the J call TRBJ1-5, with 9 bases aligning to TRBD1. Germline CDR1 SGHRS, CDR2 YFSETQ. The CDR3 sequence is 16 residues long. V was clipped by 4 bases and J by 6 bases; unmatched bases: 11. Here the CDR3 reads CASSPDRGSLLQPQHF. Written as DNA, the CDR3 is TGCGCCAGCAGCCCGGACAGGGGTTCCCTCCTTCAGCCCCAGCATTTT. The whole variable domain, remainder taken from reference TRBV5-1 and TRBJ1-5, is KAGVTQTPRYLIKTRGQQVTLSCSPISGHRSVSWYQQTPGQGLQFLFEYFSETQRNKGNFPGRFSGRQFSNSRSEMNVSTLELGDSALYLCASSPDRGSLLQPQHFGDGTRLSIL.

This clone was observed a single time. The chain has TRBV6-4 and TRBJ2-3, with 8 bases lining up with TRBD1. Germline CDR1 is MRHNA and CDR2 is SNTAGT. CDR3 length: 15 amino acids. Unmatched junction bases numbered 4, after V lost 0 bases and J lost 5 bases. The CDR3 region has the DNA TGTGCCAGCAGTGACTCACAGGGGGGAGTAGATACGCAGTATTTT. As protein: CASSDSQGGVDTQYF.

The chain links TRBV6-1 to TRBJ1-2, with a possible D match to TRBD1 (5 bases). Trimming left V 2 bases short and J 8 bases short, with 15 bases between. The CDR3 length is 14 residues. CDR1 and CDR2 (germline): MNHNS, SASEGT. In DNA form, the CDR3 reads TGTGCCAGCAGTGAACTGCTTGGGGCGCAGGGCTACACCTTC. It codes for CASSELLGAQGYTF.

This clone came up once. The CDR3, as DNA: TGTGCCACCCTGGGACTAGTTAACTACGAGCAGTACTTC. Translated, it gives CATLGLVNYEQYF. The V gene is TRBV28, the J gene TRBJ2-7, with 8 bases identical to TRBD2. V lost 10 bases, J lost 3 bases, and 8 bases stayed unmatched. The CDR3 runs to 13 residues. Germline V CDR1 and CDR2: MDHEN, SYDVKM.

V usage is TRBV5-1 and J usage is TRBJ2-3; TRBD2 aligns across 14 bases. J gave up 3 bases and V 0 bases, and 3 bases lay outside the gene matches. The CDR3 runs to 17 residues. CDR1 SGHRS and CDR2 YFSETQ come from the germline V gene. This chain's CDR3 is CASSLGGTSGRTDTQYF. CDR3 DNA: TGCGCCAGCAGCTTGGGAGGGACTAGCGGGAGAACAGATACGCAGTATTTT.